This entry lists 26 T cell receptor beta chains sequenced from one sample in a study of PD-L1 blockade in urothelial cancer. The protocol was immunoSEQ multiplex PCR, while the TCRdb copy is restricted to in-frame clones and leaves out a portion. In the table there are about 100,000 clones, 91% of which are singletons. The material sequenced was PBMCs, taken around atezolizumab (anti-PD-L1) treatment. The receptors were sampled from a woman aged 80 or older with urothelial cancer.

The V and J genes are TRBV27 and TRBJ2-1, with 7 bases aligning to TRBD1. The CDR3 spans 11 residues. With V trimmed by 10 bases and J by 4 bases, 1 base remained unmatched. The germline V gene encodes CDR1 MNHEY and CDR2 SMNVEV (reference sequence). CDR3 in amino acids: CATQGYNEQFF. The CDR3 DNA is TGTGCCACACAGGGGTACAATGAGCAGTTCTTC.

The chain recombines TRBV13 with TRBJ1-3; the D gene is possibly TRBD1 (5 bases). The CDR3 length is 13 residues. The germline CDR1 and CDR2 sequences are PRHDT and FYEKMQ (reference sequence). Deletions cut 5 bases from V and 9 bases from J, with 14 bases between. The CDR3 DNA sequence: TGTGCCAGCAGCATCACCGATGGGGCCACCATATATTTT. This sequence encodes CASSITDGATIYF.

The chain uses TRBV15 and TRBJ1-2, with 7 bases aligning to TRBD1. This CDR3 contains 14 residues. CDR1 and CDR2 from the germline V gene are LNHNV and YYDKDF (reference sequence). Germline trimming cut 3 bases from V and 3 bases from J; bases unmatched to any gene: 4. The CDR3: CATSRGGQDYGYTF. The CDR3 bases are TGTGCCACCAGCAGGGGAGGACAGGACTATGGCTACACCTTC.

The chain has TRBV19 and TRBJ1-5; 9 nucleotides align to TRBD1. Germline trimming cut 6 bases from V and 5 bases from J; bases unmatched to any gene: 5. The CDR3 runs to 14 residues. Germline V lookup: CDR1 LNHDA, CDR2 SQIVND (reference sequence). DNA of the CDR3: TGTGCCAGTAGCCCAGGGACAGGGTATCAGCCCCAGCATTTT. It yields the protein CASSPGTGYQPQHF.

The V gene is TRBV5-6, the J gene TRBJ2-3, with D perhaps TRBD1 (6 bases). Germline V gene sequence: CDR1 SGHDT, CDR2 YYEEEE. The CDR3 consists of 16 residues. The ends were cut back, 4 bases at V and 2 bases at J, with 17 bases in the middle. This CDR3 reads CASSGGPPLSTDTQYF. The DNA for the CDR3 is TGTGCCAGCAGCGGGGGCCCTCCCCTCTCCACAGATACGCAGTATTTT.

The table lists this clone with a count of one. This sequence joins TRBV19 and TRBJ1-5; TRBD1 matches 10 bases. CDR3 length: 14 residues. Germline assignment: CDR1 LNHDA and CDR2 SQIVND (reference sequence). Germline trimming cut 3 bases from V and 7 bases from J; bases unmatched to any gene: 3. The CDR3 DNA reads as TGTGCCAGTAGTATGACAGGGGGCCGGCAGCCCCAGCATTTT. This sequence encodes CASSMTGGRQPQHF.

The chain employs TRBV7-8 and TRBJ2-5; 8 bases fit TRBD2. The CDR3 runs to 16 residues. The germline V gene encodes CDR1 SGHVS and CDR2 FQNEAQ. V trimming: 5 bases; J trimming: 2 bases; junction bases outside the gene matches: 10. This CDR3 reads CASSPAPTSGQETQYF. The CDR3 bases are TGTGCCAGCAGCCCCGCCCCCACTAGCGGTCAAGAGACCCAGTACTTC.

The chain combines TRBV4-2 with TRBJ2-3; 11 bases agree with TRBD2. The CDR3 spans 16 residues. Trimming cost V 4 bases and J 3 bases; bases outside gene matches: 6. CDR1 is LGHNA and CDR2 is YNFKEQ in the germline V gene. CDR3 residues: CASSLSSGRSTDTQYF. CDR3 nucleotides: TGTGCCAGCAGCCTTTCTAGCGGGAGGAGTACAGATACGCAGTATTTT.

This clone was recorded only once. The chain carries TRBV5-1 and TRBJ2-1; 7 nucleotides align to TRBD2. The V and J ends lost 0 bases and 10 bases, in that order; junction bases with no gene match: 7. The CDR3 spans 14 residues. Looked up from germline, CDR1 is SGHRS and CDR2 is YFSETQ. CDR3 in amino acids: CASSLGDYLGEQFF. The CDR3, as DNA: TGCGCCAGCAGCTTGGGGGACTATCTCGGGGAGCAGTTCTTC.

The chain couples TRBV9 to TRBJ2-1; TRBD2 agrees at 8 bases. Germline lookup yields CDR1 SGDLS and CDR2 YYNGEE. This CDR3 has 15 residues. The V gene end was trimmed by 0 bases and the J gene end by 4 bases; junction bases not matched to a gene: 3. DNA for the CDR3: TGTGCCAGCAGCGTAGAGATAGCGGGGTACAATGAGCAGTTCTTC. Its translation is CASSVEIAGYNEQFF.

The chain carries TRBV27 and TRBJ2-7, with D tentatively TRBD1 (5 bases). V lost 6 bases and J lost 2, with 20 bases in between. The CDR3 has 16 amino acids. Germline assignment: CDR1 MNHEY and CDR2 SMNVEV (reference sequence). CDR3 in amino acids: CASSRNWGRVAYEQYF. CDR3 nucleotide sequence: TGTGCCAGCAGCCGTAATTGGGGCAGGGTCGCCTACGAGCAGTACTTC.

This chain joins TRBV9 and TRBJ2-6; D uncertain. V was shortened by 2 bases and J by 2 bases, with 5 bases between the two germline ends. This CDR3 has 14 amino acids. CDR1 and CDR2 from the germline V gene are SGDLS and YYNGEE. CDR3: CASSVQAGANVLTF. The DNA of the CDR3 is TGTGCCAGCAGCGTTCAGGCTGGGGCCAACGTCCTGACTTTC. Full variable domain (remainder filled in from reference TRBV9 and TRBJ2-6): DSGVTQTPKHLITATGQRVTLRCSPRSGDLSVYWYQQSLDQGLQFLIQYYNGEERAKGNILERFSAQQFPDLHSELNLSSLELGDSALYFCASSVQAGANVLTFGAGSRLTVL.

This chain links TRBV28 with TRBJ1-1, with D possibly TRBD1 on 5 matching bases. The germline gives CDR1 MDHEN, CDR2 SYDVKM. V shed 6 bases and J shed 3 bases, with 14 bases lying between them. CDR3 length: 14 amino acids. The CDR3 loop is CASRPRGGDTEAFF. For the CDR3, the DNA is TGTGCCAGCAGGCCGAGGGGAGGGGACACTGAAGCTTTCTTT.

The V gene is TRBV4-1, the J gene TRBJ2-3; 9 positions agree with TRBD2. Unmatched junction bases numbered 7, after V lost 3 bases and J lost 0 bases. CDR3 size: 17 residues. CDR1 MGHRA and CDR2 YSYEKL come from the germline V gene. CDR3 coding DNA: TGCGCCAGCAGCCAGTTTGCGGGAGGGGCTAGCACAGATACGCAGTATTTT. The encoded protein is CASSQFAGGASTDTQYF.

DNA for the CDR3: TGTGCCGCACCACCGGGACAGGGGGAAGGAAACTCTGGAAACACCATATATTTT. Translating gives CAAPPGQGEGNSGNTIYF. This chain connects TRBV28 to TRBJ1-3; 11 bases map to TRBD1. This CDR3 has 18 residues. The V gene's germline CDR1 is MDHEN and CDR2 SYDVKM. The V and J ends lost 11 bases and 0 bases, in that order; junction bases with no gene match: 15.

The CDR3 is CASSPPTSGISEQYF. DNA for the CDR3: TGTGCCAGCAGTCCCCCGACTAGCGGGATCAGCGAGCAGTACTTC. The chain combines TRBV28 with TRBJ2-7, with 11 bases lining up with TRBD2. The CDR3 extends over 15 amino acids. Per the germline V gene, CDR1 is MDHEN and CDR2 is SYDVKM. J was trimmed by 6 bases and V by 5 bases; bases with no gene match: 9.

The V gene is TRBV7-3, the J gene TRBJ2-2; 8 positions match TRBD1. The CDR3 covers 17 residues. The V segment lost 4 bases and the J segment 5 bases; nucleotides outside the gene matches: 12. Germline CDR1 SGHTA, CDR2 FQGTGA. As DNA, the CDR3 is TGTGCCAGCAGCTCATCTACAGGGGGGCTCTGGACCGGGGAGCTGTTTTTT. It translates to CASSSSTGGLWTGELFF.

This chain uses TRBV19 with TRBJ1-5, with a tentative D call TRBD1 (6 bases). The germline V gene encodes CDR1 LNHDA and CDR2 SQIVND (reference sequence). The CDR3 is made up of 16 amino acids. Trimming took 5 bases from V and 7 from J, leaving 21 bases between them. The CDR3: CASSGRRQDILQPQHF. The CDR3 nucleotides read TGTGCCAGTAGTGGCCGGAGACAGGACATCTTACAGCCCCAGCATTTT.

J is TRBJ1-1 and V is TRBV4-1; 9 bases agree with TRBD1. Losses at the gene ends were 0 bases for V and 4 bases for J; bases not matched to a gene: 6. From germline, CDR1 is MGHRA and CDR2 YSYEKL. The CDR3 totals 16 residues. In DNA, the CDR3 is TGCGCCAGCAGCCAAGACGCCGGGACAGGGATCACTGAAGCTTTCTTT. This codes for CASSQDAGTGITEAFF.

The CDR3 DNA reads TGTGCCAGCAGCTTACGTGCAGTGAACACTGAAGCTTTCTTT. Translating it yields CASSLRAVNTEAFF. The chain combines TRBV7-8 with TRBJ1-1, with D unclear. The CDR3 has 14 amino acids. Trimming cost V 2 bases and J 0 bases, with 7 bases left between them. From germline, CDR1 is SGHVS and CDR2 FQNEAQ. The full variable domain, rest sourced from reference TRBV7-8 and TRBJ1-1, is GAGVSQSPRYKVAKRGQDVALRCDPISGHVSLFWYQQALGQGPEFLTYFQNEAQLDKSGLPSDRFFAERPEGSVSTLKIQRTQQEDSAVYLCASSLRAVNTEAFFGQGTRLTVV.

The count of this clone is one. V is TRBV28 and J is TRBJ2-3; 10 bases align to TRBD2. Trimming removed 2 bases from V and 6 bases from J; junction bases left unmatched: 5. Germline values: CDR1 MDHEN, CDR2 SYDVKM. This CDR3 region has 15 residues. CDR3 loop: CASSLPSGSGDTQYF. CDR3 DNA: TGTGCCAGCAGTTTACCTAGCGGGAGTGGGGATACGCAGTATTTT. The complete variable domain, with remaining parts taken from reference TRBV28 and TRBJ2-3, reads DVKVTQSSRYLVKRTGEKVFLECVQDMDHENMFWYRQDPGLGLRLIYFSYDVKMKEKGDIPEGYSVSREKKERFSLILESASTNQTSMYLCASSLPSGSGDTQYFGPGTRLTVL.

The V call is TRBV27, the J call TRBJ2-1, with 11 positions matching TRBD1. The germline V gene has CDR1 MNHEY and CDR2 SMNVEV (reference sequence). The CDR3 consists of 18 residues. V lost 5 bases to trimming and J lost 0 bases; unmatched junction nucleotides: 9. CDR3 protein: CASSLRTGGLSSYNEQFF. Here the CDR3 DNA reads TGTGCCAGCAGTCTCCGGACAGGGGGCTTAAGCTCCTACAATGAGCAGTTCTTC.

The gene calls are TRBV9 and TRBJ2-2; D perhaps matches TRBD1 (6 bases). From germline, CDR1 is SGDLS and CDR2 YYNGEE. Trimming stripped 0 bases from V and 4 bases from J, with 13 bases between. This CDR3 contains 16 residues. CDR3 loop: CASSVGLRGTTGELFF. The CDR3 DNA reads TGTGCCAGCAGCGTAGGACTCAGGGGAACCACCGGGGAGCTGTTTTTT.

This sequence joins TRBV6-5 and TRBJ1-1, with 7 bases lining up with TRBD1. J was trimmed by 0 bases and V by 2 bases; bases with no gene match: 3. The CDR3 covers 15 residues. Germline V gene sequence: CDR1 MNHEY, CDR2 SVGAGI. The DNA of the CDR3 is TGTGCCAGCAGTTACCGACAGGGTGTGAACACTGAAGCTTTCTTT. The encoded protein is CASSYRQGVNTEAFF.

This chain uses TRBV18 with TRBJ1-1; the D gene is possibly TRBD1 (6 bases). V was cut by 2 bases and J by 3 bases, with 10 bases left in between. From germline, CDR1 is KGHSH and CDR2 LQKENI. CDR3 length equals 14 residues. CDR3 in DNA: TGTGCCAGCTCACCAGGACAGCGAGACACTGAAGCTTTCTTT. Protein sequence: CASSPGQRDTEAFF.

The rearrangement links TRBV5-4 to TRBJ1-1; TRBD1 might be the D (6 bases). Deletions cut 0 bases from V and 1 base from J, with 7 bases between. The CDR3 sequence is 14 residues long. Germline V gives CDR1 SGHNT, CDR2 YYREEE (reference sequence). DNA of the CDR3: TGTGCCAGCAGCTTGGCGACAGGGAACACTGAAGCTTTCTTT. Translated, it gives CASSLATGNTEAFF.